This passage covers 12 T cell receptor beta chains from one sample sequenced in a study of cytomegalovirus exposure and HLA in healthy donors. Repertoires were generated with immunoSEQ multiplex PCR, while TCRdb's copy carries only in-frame clones and drops some. The sample consists of some 38,000 clones, roughly 93% of them appearing once. The specimen was PBMCs. These receptors were taken from a man aged 18 to 35 in good health and CMV-seronegative.

The V gene is TRBV14, the J gene TRBJ2-2; D gene ambiguous. This CDR3 has 14 amino acids. V lost 8 bases and J 4 bases, leaving 14 bases between the germline ends. Germline CDR1 is SGHDN and CDR2 is FVKESK. The CDR3 DNA is TGTGCCAGCGCCTGGGCCTCCAGCACCGGGGAGCTGTTTTTT. As protein: CASAWASSTGELFF.

The rearrangement joins TRBV10-3 to TRBJ2-5, with D hard to call. The CDR3 contains 16 residues. Germline V CDR1 and CDR2: ENHRY, SYGVKD. V lost 3 bases and J lost 2, with 16 bases in between. The CDR3 protein is CAISDPVTDFQETQYF. The CDR3 DNA reads as TGTGCCATCAGTGACCCCGTTACAGATTTTCAAGAGACCCAGTACTTC.

V gene TRBV2 combines with J gene TRBJ2-3; no definite D call. The CDR3 contains 12 residues. Germline CDR1 reads SNHLY; CDR2 reads FYNNEI. With 3 bases removed from V and 5 bases from J, the gap between germline ends came to 6 bases. The CDR3 protein is CASSDLGDTQYF. The CDR3 DNA follows: TGTGCCAGCAGTGATCTAGGAGATACGCAGTATTTT. Drawing the rest from reference TRBV2 and TRBJ2-3, the complete variable domain is EPEVTQTPSHQVTQMGQEVILRCVPISNHLYFYWYRQILGQKVEFLVSFYNNEISEKSEIFDDQFSVERPDGSNFTLKIRSTKLEDSAMYFCASSDLGDTQYFGPGTRLTVL.

This chain connects TRBV27 to TRBJ1-5; D is perhaps TRBD1 (6 bases). CDR3 length equals 15 residues. Trimming removed 2 bases at V and 5 bases at J, with 13 bases between. Germline CDR1 reads MNHEY; CDR2 reads SMNVEV (reference sequence). The CDR3 nucleotides read TGTGCCAGCAGTTTAGGCAGGGGCCGGGATCAGCCCCAGCATTTT. Translated: CASSLGRGRDQPQHF.

The genes are TRBV2 and TRBJ2-4; 9 positions agree with TRBD2. This CDR3 has 19 amino acids. Germline CDR1 reads SNHLY; CDR2 reads FYNNEI. With 6 bases clipped from V and 0 bases from J, the junction kept 15 bases outside the gene matches. Written as DNA, the CDR3 is TGTGCCAGCAGAACCGGGACTAGCCCTTCCCGGGAAGCCAAAAACATTCAGTACTTC. Amino acid sequence: CASRTGTSPSREAKNIQYF.

This sequence joins TRBV19 and TRBJ2-3; 12 bases are a match to TRBD2. Germline CDR1 LNHDA, CDR2 SQIVND (reference sequence). The CDR3 is 18 residues long. V trimming: 6 bases; J trimming: 4 bases; junction bases outside the gene matches: 14. The CDR3 loop reads CASRGPSGGAKWPDTQYF. Written as DNA, the CDR3 is TGTGCCAGTAGAGGGCCTAGCGGGGGGGCCAAATGGCCAGATACGCAGTATTTT.

This chain links TRBV27 with TRBJ2-3, with D possibly TRBD1 on 5 matching bases. The CDR3 is made up of 13 amino acids. Per the germline V gene, CDR1 is MNHEY and CDR2 is SMNVEV (reference sequence). V lost 6 bases to trimming and J lost 2 bases, with 9 bases between them. In nucleotides, the CDR3 is TGTGCCAGCAGCCGACAGAACACAGATACGCAGTATTTT. Amino acid sequence: CASSRQNTDTQYF.

The chain joins TRBV10-3 to TRBJ2-7, with D tentatively TRBD2 (6 bases). Between the trimmed V and J ends, which lost 5 bases and 5 bases, there was a span of 13 bases. Germline assignment: CDR1 ENHRY and CDR2 SYGVKD. The CDR3 consists of 13 residues. CDR3 sequence (DNA): TGTGCCATCAGTTTGACTAGTGTCGACGAGCAGTACTTC. This sequence encodes CAISLTSVDEQYF.

As DNA, the CDR3 is TGTGCCTGGAGTGTCGCGGGACAGGATTACAATGAGCAGTTCTTC. This gives the protein CAWSVAGQDYNEQFF. The chain joins TRBV30 to TRBJ2-1; 8 bases align to TRBD1. Looked up from germline, CDR1 is GTSNPN and CDR2 is SVGIG (reference sequence). This CDR3 is built from 15 residues. Trimming removed 0 bases from V and 4 bases from J; junction bases left unmatched: 5.

The chain employs TRBV27 and TRBJ2-2, with D possibly matching TRBD1 (6 bases). V shed 5 bases and J shed 4 bases, with 17 bases lying between them. Germline loops: CDR1 MNHEY, CDR2 SMNVEV (reference sequence). CDR3 length: 16 residues. The CDR3: CASSRDRSHGTGELFF. Here the CDR3 DNA reads TGTGCCAGCAGTCGAGACAGGTCCCATGGCACCGGGGAGCTGTTTTTT.

This sequence joins TRBV10-3 and TRBJ1-5; the match to TRBD1 covers 8 bases. The V gene's germline CDR1 is ENHRY and CDR2 SYGVKD. CDR3 length: 15 amino acids. The ends lost 8 bases at V and 6 bases at J; junction bases unmatched: 12. The CDR3 nucleotides read TGTGCCATCGGAGAACCGACAGGGGCAGGTCAGCCCCAGCATTTT. Protein product: CAIGEPTGAGQPQHF.

DNA for the CDR3: TGTGCCAGCAGCGTGTCCACCGGGACAGGGAATTACAATGAGCAGTTCTTC. Translated: CASSVSTGTGNYNEQFF. The V and J genes are TRBV9 and TRBJ2-1; 9 positions match TRBD1. CDR3 length equals 17 residues. The germline V gene encodes CDR1 SGDLS and CDR2 YYNGEE. V shed 2 bases and J 4 bases; nucleotides not matched to a gene: 10.